These T cell receptor beta chains were read from a single sample in a study of cytomegalovirus exposure and HLA in healthy donors. Data came from immunoSEQ multiplex PCR; TCRdb stores just in-frame clones and leaves some out. The table shows roughly 160,000 clones, with 80% occurring only once. The sample comprised PBMCs. The receptors were sampled from a young man in good health and CMV-seronegative. Both conserved end residues are part of each CDR3. D genes are given only for firm matches. Clone sizes are given selectively: once, few, many, or a class where the clone is expanded.

cdr3_aa | cdr3_nt | d_call | clone_size | j_call | v_call
CASSFVRAGLSYGYTF | TGTGCCAGCAGTTTCGTAAGGGCAGGGCTTTCTTATGGCTACACCTTC | NA | NA | TRBJ1-2 | TRBV28
CASSGRGSYDGYTF | TGTGCCAGCAGTGGGAGGGGTTCTTATGATGGCTACACCTTC | NA | NA | TRBJ1-2 | TRBV27
CASSPGTGYGYTF | TGCGCCAGCAGCCCAGGGACAGGCTATGGCTACACCTTC | TRBD1 | NA | TRBJ1-2 | TRBV5-1
CATQRGSYNEQFF | TGTGCCACACAGCGGGGGTCCTACAATGAGCAGTTCTTC | TRBD2 | NA | TRBJ2-1 | TRBV15
CAWSVGLSYEQYF | TGTGCCTGGAGTGTAGGACTGTCCTACGAGCAGTACTTC | NA | NA | TRBJ2-7 | TRBV30
CASRRGRDRLNSYEQYF | TGCGCCAGCAGACGGGGAAGGGACAGACTAAACTCCTACGAGCAGTACTTC | TRBD1 | NA | TRBJ2-7 | TRBV5-1
CAWSARGYEQYF | TGTGCCTGGAGTGCCAGGGGCTACGAGCAGTACTTC | NA | NA | TRBJ2-7 | TRBV30
CASSEPGQGGYTF | TGTGCCAGCAGTGAACCGGGACAGGGAGGCTACACCTTC | TRBD1 | few | TRBJ1-2 | TRBV25-1
CASSLVGQGADGYTF | TGCGCCAGCAGCTTGGTGGGACAGGGGGCAGATGGCTACACCTTC | TRBD1 | NA | TRBJ1-2 | TRBV5-1
CASSGGIAGSYEQYF | TGTGCCAGCAGCGGCGGGATAGCGGGATCCTACGAGCAGTACTTC | TRBD2 | NA | TRBJ2-7 | TRBV9
CASSPQAGGRSNQPQHF | TGTGCCAGCAGCCCGCAGGCAGGGGGAAGAAGCAATCAGCCCCAGCATTTT | TRBD1 | once | TRBJ1-5 | TRBV7-8
CATWTPSNQPQHF | TGTGCCACCTGGACACCTAGCAATCAGCCCCAGCATTTT | NA | NA | TRBJ1-5 | TRBV15
CASSELGGPGEQYF | TGCGCCAGCAGTGAATTGGGGGGGCCGGGCGAGCAGTACTTC | NA | NA | TRBJ2-7 | TRBV10-1
CASSRDRGETQYF | TGTGCCAGCAGTCGGGACAGGGGAGAGACCCAGTACTTC | TRBD1 | few | TRBJ2-5 | TRBV6-1
CASSLGIQFEGETEAFF | TGTGCCAGCAGCTTGGGGATACAGTTCGAGGGCGAAACTGAAGCTTTCTTT | NA | NA | TRBJ1-1 | TRBV7-9
CASSQRGQATPITF | TGCGCCAGCAGTCAACGCGGACAGGCCACCCCCATCACCTTC | TRBD1 | NA | TRBJ1-2 | TRBV5-1
CASSPQQGCGYTF | TGTGCCAGCTCACCACAACAGGGGTGCGGCTACACCTTC | TRBD1 | NA | TRBJ1-2 | TRBV18
CASSETGIGAFF | TGTGCCAGCAGTGAAACCGGGATAGGAGCTTTCTTT | NA | once | TRBJ1-1 | TRBV2
CASSPVGGRFSGEQFF | TGCGCCAGCAGTCCCGTCGGGGGGCGGTTCAGTGGTGAGCAGTTCTTC | NA | NA | TRBJ2-1 | TRBV5-1
CASSLASGSPGELFF | TGTGCCAGCAGCTTAGCTAGCGGGAGTCCCGGGGAGCTGTTTTTT | TRBD2 | NA | TRBJ2-2 | TRBV11-2
CASSLIGQGESEQYF | TGTGCCAGCAGCTTGATCGGACAGGGAGAGAGCGAGCAGTACTTC | TRBD1 | NA | TRBJ2-7 | TRBV7-6
CASSHRTRERETQYF | TGTGCCAGCAGCCATAGGACGAGGGAAAGAGAGACCCAGTACTTC | NA | NA | TRBJ2-5 | TRBV14
CASRWGDTEAFF | TGCGCCAGCAGATGGGGGGACACTGAAGCTTTCTTT | NA | NA | TRBJ1-1 | TRBV5-1